This TCR beta chain was found in a study of T cells expressing NK-cell markers. Study-wide background: All TCR beta repertoires analysed originated from sorted CD3+CD56+NKG2C+, CD3+CD56+NKG2C- and CD3+CD56-NKG2C+ T cells. Among the eight sequenced donors, seven tested HCMV-seropositive and one tested seronegative.

Germline V CDR1 and CDR2: SQVTM, ANQGSEA. The length of the CDR3 is 13 residues. The TCR beta cDNA came from 5'RACE template switching with UMIs. TCRdb processed the 5' RACE reads again and assigns one entry to each CDR3 protein, with no DNA. Its listing shows tens of thousands of distinct CDR3 sequences. This clonotype originated in a woman aged 18 to 75 in good health. Sequencing was done on a sample of blood T cells: a sorted CD56 or NKG2C T cell subset, CD4+ or CD8+ T cells, or bulk PBMC T cells (not recorded which). V is TRBV29-1 and J is TRBJ2-3; without DNA, the TCRdb call of TRBD1 cannot be checked. CDR3 in amino acids: CSAPLLGADTQYF.